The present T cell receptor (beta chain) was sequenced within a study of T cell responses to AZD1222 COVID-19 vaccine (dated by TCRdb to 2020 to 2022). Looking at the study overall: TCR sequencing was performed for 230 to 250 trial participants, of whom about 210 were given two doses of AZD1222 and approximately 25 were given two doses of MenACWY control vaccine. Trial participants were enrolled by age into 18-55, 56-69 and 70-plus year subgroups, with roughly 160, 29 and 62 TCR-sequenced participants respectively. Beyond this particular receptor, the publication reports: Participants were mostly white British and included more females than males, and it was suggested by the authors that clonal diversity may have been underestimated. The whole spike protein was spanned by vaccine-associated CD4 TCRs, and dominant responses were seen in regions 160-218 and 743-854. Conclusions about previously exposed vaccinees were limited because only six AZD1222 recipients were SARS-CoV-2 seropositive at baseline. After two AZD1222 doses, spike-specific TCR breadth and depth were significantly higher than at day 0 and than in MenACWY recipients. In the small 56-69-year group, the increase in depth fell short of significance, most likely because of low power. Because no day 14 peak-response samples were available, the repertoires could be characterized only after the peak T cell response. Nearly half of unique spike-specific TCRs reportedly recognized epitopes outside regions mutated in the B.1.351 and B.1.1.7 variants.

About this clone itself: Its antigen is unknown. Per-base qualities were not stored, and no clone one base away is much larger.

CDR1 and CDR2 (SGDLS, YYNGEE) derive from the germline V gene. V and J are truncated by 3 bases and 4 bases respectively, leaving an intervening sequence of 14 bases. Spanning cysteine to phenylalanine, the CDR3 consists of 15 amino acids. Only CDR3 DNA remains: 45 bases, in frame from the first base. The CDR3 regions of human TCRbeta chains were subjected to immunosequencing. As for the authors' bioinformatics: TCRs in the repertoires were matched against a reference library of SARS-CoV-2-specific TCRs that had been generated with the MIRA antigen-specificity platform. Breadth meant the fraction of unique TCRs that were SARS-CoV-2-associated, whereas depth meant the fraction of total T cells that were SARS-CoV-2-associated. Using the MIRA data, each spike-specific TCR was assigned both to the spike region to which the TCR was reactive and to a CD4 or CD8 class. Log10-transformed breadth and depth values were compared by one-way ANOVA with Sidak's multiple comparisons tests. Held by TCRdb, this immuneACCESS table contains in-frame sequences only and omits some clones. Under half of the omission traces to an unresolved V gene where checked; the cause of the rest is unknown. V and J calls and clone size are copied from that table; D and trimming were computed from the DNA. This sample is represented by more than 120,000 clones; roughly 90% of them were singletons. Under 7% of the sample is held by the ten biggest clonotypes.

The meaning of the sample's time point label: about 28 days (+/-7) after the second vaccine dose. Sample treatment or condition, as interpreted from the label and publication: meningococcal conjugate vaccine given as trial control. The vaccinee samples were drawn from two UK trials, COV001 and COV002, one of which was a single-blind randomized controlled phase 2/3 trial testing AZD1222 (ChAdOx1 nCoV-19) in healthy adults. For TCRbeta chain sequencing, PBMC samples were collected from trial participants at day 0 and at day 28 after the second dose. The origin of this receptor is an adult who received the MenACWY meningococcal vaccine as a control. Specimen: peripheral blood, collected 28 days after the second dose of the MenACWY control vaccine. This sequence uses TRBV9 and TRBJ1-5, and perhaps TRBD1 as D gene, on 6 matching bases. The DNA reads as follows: TGTGCCAGCAGCGCCGATGCAGGGGCAAATCAGCCCCAGCATTTT. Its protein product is CASSADAGANQPQHF.